Shown below are 23 T cell receptor beta chains from a single sample sequenced in a study of shared clonotypes between healthy human individuals. Profiling relied on immunoSEQ multiplex PCR, and the TCRdb table lists in-frame clones only, not all of them. The data contain approximately 2.1 million clones, over 90% of them singletons. The source material was naive CD4+ T cells from PBMCs. As to subset: CD45RA+ positively selected. Every receptor here comes from a man between 18 and 35 years old in good health. Some clones in this sample may be carry-over from other donors' samples.

As regards this clone: At the DNA level, this CDR3 is encoded by other sequences in the same sample as well. The chain combines TRBV5-1 with TRBJ2-5; 10 bases fit TRBD2. Germline CDR1 SGHRS, CDR2 YFSETQ. Germline trimming cut 1 base from V and 3 bases from J; bases unmatched to any gene: 3. The CDR3 has 15 residues. The CDR3 bases are TGCGCCAGCAGCTTGATTGGGACTAGCGAAGAGACCCAGTACTTC. It encodes CASSLIGTSEETQYF.

This chain joins TRBV28 and TRBJ1-1; D remains unclear. The CDR3 has 14 amino acids. Between the trimmed V and J ends, which lost 3 bases and 1 base, there was a span of 9 bases. Germline loops: CDR1 MDHEN, CDR2 SYDVKM. The CDR3: CASSLSRSNTEAFF. The CDR3, as DNA: TGTGCCAGCAGTTTGTCCAGGTCGAACACTGAAGCTTTCTTT. The entire variable domain, with the rest obtained from reference TRBV28 and TRBJ1-1, is as follows: DVKVTQSSRYLVKRTGEKVFLECVQDMDHENMFWYRQDPGLGLRLIYFSYDVKMKEKGDIPEGYSVSREKKERFSLILESASTNQTSMYLCASSLSRSNTEAFFGQGTRLTVV.

This clone was found once. The chain combines TRBV9 with TRBJ2-7; D unclear. The CDR3 loop spans 12 amino acids. Germline V lookup: CDR1 SGDLS, CDR2 YYNGEE. The ends were cut back, 3 bases at V and 7 bases at J, with 11 bases in the middle. CDR3 DNA sequence: TGTGCCAGCAGCGCCCCCGGCGGAGAGCAGTACTTC. Its protein product is CASSAPGGEQYF.

In regard to this clone: Other DNA variants within this sample encode the same CDR3. The chain is built from TRBV18 and TRBJ1-2, with 7 bases lining up with TRBD1. This CDR3 comprises 13 residues. Germline CDR1 KGHSH, CDR2 LQKENI. V lost 1 base and J lost 8; bases outside the gene matches: 4. The CDR3 DNA sequence: TGTGCCAGCTCACCACAGGGGGCCGAGGGCTACACCTTC. Its translation is CASSPQGAEGYTF. Complete variable domain (other parts from reference TRBV18 and TRBJ1-2): NAGVMQNPRHLVRRRGQEARLRCSPMKGHSHVYWYRQLPEEGLKFMVYLQKENIIDESGMPKERFSAEFPKEGPSILRIQQVVRGDSAAYFCASSPQGAEGYTFGSGTRLTVV.

The rearrangement uses TRBV11-1 and TRBJ2-7; 7 positions agree with TRBD2. V lost 5 bases to trimming and J lost 7 bases; unmatched junction nucleotides: 8. The CDR3 length is 13 residues. Germline V CDR1 and CDR2: SGHAT, FQDESV (reference sequence). The CDR3 DNA sequence: TGTGCCAGCAGCCGCTCGGGGGAGGGAGAGCAGTACTTC. Translating gives CASSRSGEGEQYF.

The chain couples TRBV5-4 to TRBJ2-2; a possible D gene is TRBD2 (6 bases). The CDR3 extends over 13 amino acids. Germline assignment: CDR1 SGHNT and CDR2 YYREEE (reference sequence). Trimming removed 3 bases from V and 10 bases from J, with 13 bases in between. The CDR3, as DNA: TGTGCCAGCAGCTCCCGGGACTCAGAGGAGCTGTTTTTT. Translated: CASSSRDSEELFF.

J is TRBJ1-1 and V is TRBV19, with TRBD1 as a possible D gene (5 bases). This CDR3 has 14 amino acids. Trimming cost V 6 bases and J 3 bases, with 14 bases left between them. CDR1 and CDR2 (germline): LNHDA, SQIVND (reference sequence). This CDR3 reads CASRLRGGYTEAFF. The CDR3 region has the DNA TGTGCCAGTAGACTACGGGGGGGATACACTGAAGCTTTCTTT.

V gene TRBV13 combines with J gene TRBJ2-3; D might be TRBD1 (6 bases). Trimming pared 4 bases from V and 3 bases from J, leaving 11 bases between. Germline CDR1 and CDR2: PRHDT and FYEKMQ (reference sequence). CDR3 length: 14 residues. The CDR3 bases are TGTGCCAGCAGCTCCAGGACAGCTACAGATACGCAGTATTTT. Its translation: CASSSRTATDTQYF.

This chain connects TRBV18 to TRBJ1-2; 7 nucleotides agree with TRBD1. The CDR3 consists of 15 residues. Germline V gene sequence: CDR1 KGHSH, CDR2 LQKENI. V lost 3 bases to trimming and J lost 5 bases; unmatched junction nucleotides: 9. The CDR3 nucleotides read TGTGCCAGCTCACCGCCCGGCAAGACAGGGTATGGCTACACCTTC. Amino acid sequence: CASSPPGKTGYGYTF.

The CDR3 loop is CASSQESLGNTEAFF. CDR3 in DNA: TGCGCCAGCAGCCAAGAATCACTCGGGAACACTGAAGCTTTCTTT. The chain couples TRBV4-3 to TRBJ1-1; D gene unclear. The CDR3 has 15 residues. The V end was cut by 0 bases, the J end by 1 base, with 9 bases between. Germline CDR1 is LGHNA and CDR2 is YSLEER.

This chain uses TRBV21-1 with TRBJ2-7; the DNA was not compared with TRBD1, the D call given in the table. TRBV21-1 constitutes a pseudogene. CDR3 length: 11 amino acids. The CDR3 here is CALEHHYEQYF. The CDR3 nucleotides read TGTGCCCTTGAACATCACTACGAGCAGTACTTC.

The rearrangement joins TRBV19 to TRBJ1-1; D might be TRBD1 (5 bases). The V gene lost 4 bases and the J gene lost 9 bases, with 12 bases spanning the gap. The CDR3 covers 12 residues. Per germline, CDR1 LNHDA and CDR2 SQIVND (reference sequence). The CDR3 here is CASSKRGIKAFF. CDR3 nucleotide sequence: TGTGCCAGTAGTAAACGGGGGATTAAAGCTTTCTTT.

The CDR3 sequence: CASSLPRGSDSYEQYF. Written as DNA, the CDR3 is TGTGCCAGCAGCTTGCCCCGGGGGTCAGATTCCTACGAGCAGTACTTC. J is TRBJ2-7 and V is TRBV11-1; weak D call: TRBD2 (6 bases). CDR3 length: 16 amino acids. CDR1 is SGHAT, CDR2 FQDESV, per germline (reference sequence). V gave up 3 bases and J gave up 1 base, with 16 bases separating them.

The rearrangement uses TRBV19 and TRBJ1-2, with D possibly TRBD1 on 5 matching bases. Trimming removed 0 bases from V and 8 bases from J, with 16 bases in between. The CDR3 is 15 residues long. Germline CDR1 and CDR2: LNHDA and SQIVND (reference sequence). The CDR3 bases are TGTGCCAGTAGTATAGAAGGGACTGGTTTGAGGGGCTACACCTTC. Amino acids: CASSIEGTGLRGYTF.

The V and J genes are TRBV5-1 and TRBJ2-7; 9 bases line up with TRBD2. The junction had 14 bases not matched to a gene; V was cut back by 4 bases and J by 6 bases. CDR3 length equals 16 residues. CDR1 is SGHRS, CDR2 YFSETQ, per germline. For the CDR3, the DNA is TGCGCCAGCAGCGCCCCGCTTAGCGGGAGTGTGTCCGAGCAGTACTTC. This gives the protein CASSAPLSGSVSEQYF.

The CDR3 sequence: CASSPRGLLGNEQFF. CDR3 sequence (DNA): TGCGCCAGCAGCCCACGTGGCCTACTAGGCAATGAGCAGTTCTTC. J is TRBJ2-1 and V is TRBV5-1; TRBD2 is a possible D gene (5 bases). Germline loops: CDR1 SGHRS, CDR2 YFSETQ. The CDR3 contains 15 residues. V was shortened by 4 bases and J by 6 bases, with 17 bases between the two germline ends.

About this clone: The limits of the CDR3 on the DNA are not certain, so only TCRdb's listed CDR3 is given. The chain combines TRBV28 with TRBJ2-6; the D call TRBD1 from the table was never checked on the DNA. Germline-derived CDR1 and CDR2 are MDHEN and SYDVKM. Termini included, the CDR3 measures 19 amino acids. CDR3 residues: CASSVGTGTSFYRANVPTF.

The chain recombines TRBV5-6 with TRBJ2-5; the D gene is possibly TRBD1 (5 bases). This CDR3 spans 13 amino acids. Germline V CDR1 and CDR2: SGHDT, YYEEEE. The V gene lost 5 bases and the J gene lost 5 bases, with 13 bases spanning the gap. CDR3 bases: TGTGCCAGCAGGGCAAGGGGTCGGGAGACCCAGTACTTC. This codes for CASRARGRETQYF.

A remark on this clone: Other DNA sequences within the sample encode an identical CDR3. This chain links TRBV19 with TRBJ2-3, with 7 bases matching TRBD2. The V gene's germline CDR1 is LNHDA and CDR2 SQIVND (reference sequence). The CDR3 is made up of 16 amino acids. Trimming at V came to 4 bases and at J to 2 bases, leaving 9 bases not matched to a gene. The CDR3 DNA reads as TGTGCCAGTAGTACAGGGCTAGCGGCTTTCACAGATACGCAGTATTTT. It translates to CASSTGLAAFTDTQYF.

This sequence joins TRBV30 and TRBJ2-5; D not resolved. This CDR3 contains 13 residues. Trimming pared 0 bases from V and 1 base from J, leaving 6 bases between. Germline CDR1 is GTSNPN and CDR2 is SVGIG (reference sequence). As DNA, the CDR3 is TGTGCCTGGAGTGTGTCAGGCCAAGAGACCCAGTACTTC. Translating it yields CAWSVSGQETQYF.

The rearrangement uses TRBV4-1 and TRBJ2-7; 11 bases map to TRBD1. Trimming cost V 5 bases and J 11 bases; bases outside gene matches: 11. The CDR3 is 14 residues long. Per the germline V gene, CDR1 is MGHRA and CDR2 is YSYEKL. The CDR3 spells CASSFGTGGHPKYF. DNA for the CDR3: TGCGCCAGCAGCTTTGGGACAGGGGGGCACCCCAAGTACTTC.

The rearrangement joins TRBV7-9 to TRBJ2-1; 9 bases align to TRBD1. Germline trimming cut 1 base from V and 8 bases from J; bases unmatched to any gene: 3. Germline CDR1 is SEHNR and CDR2 is FQNEAQ (reference sequence). The CDR3 is 14 amino acids. In DNA form, the CDR3 reads TGTGCCAGCAGCTTAGTACAGGGGGCCGATGAGCAGTTCTTC. Amino acids: CASSLVQGADEQFF.

This chain uses TRBV9 with TRBJ2-6, with a tentative D call TRBD1 (6 bases). Trimming left V 4 bases short and J 2 bases short, with 16 bases between. Germline lookup yields CDR1 SGDLS and CDR2 YYNGEE. CDR3 length equals 17 residues. Written as DNA, the CDR3 is TGTGCCAGCAGCCCCTACCCAACAGGGACTGGGGCCAACGTCCTGACTTTC. It is translated as CASSPYPTGTGANVLTF.